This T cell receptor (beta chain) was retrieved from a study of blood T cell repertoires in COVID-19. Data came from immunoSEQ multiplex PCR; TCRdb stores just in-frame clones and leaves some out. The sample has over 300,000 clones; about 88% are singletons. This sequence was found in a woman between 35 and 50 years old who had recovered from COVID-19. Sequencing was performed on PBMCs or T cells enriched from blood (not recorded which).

CDR3 amino acids: CASSQRAPFATNEKLFF. The CDR3 DNA reads TGCGCCAGCAGTCAGAGAGCCCCCTTTGCAACTAATGAAAAACTGTTTTTT. This chain links TRBV23-1 with TRBJ1-4; D is unresolved. TRBV23-1 is designated an ORF whose function remains uncertain. The CDR3 consists of 17 residues. V was cut by 3 bases and J by 0 bases, with 14 bases left in between.